Following are 6 T cell receptor beta chains from one sample sequenced in a study of T cells after posttransplantation cyclophosphamide. The assay was immunoSEQ multiplex PCR, and TCRdb's table has in-frame clones only and misses some. This table holds about 6,500 clones, around 67% found once. A marrow graft followed busulfan-fludarabine conditioning, with cyclophosphamide on days +3 and +4. This specimen consisted of PBMCs, obtained about 1,500 days after allogeneic stem cell transplant with posttransplant cyclophosphamide. The receptors derive from a male patient in his thirties who received an allogeneic stem cell transplant from a related donor, was CMV-positive, and had acute GVHD only. Certain T cells may be donor cells from the graft.

This rearrangement joins TRBV6-5 to TRBJ1-3; 7 bases align to TRBD1. Looked up from germline, CDR1 is MNHEY and CDR2 is SVGAGI. V dropped 7 bases and J dropped 4; count of bases not matched to a gene: 10. This CDR3 has 15 amino acids. CDR3 residues: CASIDRVGNGNTIYF. The CDR3, as DNA: TGTGCCAGCATCGACAGGGTAGGGAACGGAAACACCATATATTTT.

This clone has a handful of counts. The chain combines TRBV11-2 with TRBJ1-1; 8 bases are shared with TRBD1. Germline V gene lookup returns CDR1 SGHAT and CDR2 FQNNGV. This CDR3 is built from 14 residues. V dropped 4 bases and J dropped 2; count of bases not matched to a gene: 3. The CDR3 protein is CASSSQGGNTEAFF. The CDR3 DNA follows: TGTGCCAGCAGCTCACAGGGGGGAAACACTGAAGCTTTCTTT.

The chain uses TRBV28 and TRBJ2-4; TRBD2 agrees at 7 bases. Losses at the gene ends were 4 bases for V and 10 bases for J; bases not matched to a gene: 13. The CDR3 is 15 amino acids. Germline CDR1 MDHEN, CDR2 SYDVKM. The CDR3 reads CASSSLSGRATIQYF. For the CDR3, the DNA is TGTGCCAGCAGTTCCCTTAGCGGGCGGGCAACGATTCAGTACTTC.

This rearrangement joins TRBV29-1 to TRBJ2-3; 9 bases are a match to TRBD2. J was trimmed by 5 bases and V by 3 bases; bases with no gene match: 12. The CDR3 is made up of 16 amino acids. The germline V gene has CDR1 SQVTM and CDR2 ANQGSEA. CDR3 bases: TGCAGCGTTGATGGCGCGGGGGGGCTCGTAGGAGATACGCAGTATTTT. Its translation is CSVDGAGGLVGDTQYF.

The V and J genes are TRBV30 and TRBJ1-1; the D gene is possibly TRBD1 (5 bases). The V end lost 1 base, the J end lost 6 bases, and 6 bases lay between the germline ends. The CDR3 has 11 amino acids. The germline V gene has CDR1 GTSNPN and CDR2 SVGIG (reference sequence). This CDR3 reads CAWSGQSEAFF. The DNA for the CDR3 is TGTGCCTGGAGTGGACAGTCTGAAGCTTTCTTT.

This clone was recorded once. This chain joins TRBV10-3 and TRBJ1-3; a weak D match, TRBD1 (6 bases). Trimming removed 2 bases at V and 3 bases at J, with 11 bases between. Germline V gene lookup returns CDR1 ENHRY and CDR2 SYGVKD. The CDR3 totals 15 residues. The CDR3 loop is CAISERGGFGNTIYF. CDR3 nucleotides: TGTGCCATCAGTGAGAGAGGGGGTTTTGGAAACACCATATATTTT.